This TCR beta chain was sequenced in a study of control samples from healthy donors and cancer patients. Germline assignment: CDR1 LGHDT and CDR2 YNNKEL (reference sequence). The CDR3 length is 16 residues. V dropped 1 base and J dropped 2 bases, with 11 bases sitting between them. Measured with immunoSEQ multiplex PCR; TCRdb has only the in-frame clones, and not every one. The sample records under 130,000 clones, about 83% being singletons. The sample was blood. This receptor was obtained from a woman between 45 and 65 years old in good health. The rearrangement uses TRBV3-1 (or the pseudogene TRBV3-2) and TRBJ2-2; maybe TRBD1 (6 bases). Written as DNA, the CDR3 is TGTGCCAGCAGCCAAGGTGGGACACACAACACCGGGGAGCTGTTTTTT. It codes for CASSQGGTHNTGELFF.